Listed below are T cell receptor beta chains from one sample, sequenced in a study of control samples from healthy donors and cancer patients. The method was immunoSEQ multiplex PCR; TCRdb's version includes in-frame clones alone and lacks a portion of them. The repertoire holds 150,000 to 200,000 clones, with roughly nine tenths as singletons. Sequencing was done on a sample of blood. Every receptor here comes from a woman younger than 45 in good health. Both conserved end residues are part of each CDR3. The order of the fields is J gene, V gene, clone size, D gene, CDR3 DNA, CDR3 protein. The D gene is left open where the match is weak. Expanded clones are given a class, and other clones once, few, many or no size at all.

j_call: TRBJ2-7
v_call: TRBV6-5
clone_size: NA
d_call: TRBD1
cdr3_nt: TGTGCCAGCAGTTACCAGGTGACAGGGGGCTACGAGCAGTACTTC
cdr3_aa: CASSYQVTGGYEQYF

j_call: TRBJ2-7
v_call: TRBV4-1
clone_size: NA
d_call: NA
cdr3_nt: TGCGCCGGCAGCCAAGATCAGGATTACTACGAGCAGTACTTC
cdr3_aa: CAGSQDQDYYEQYF

j_call: TRBJ1-1
v_call: TRBV4-3
clone_size: NA
d_call: NA
cdr3_nt: TGCGCCAGCAGCCAAGGGATGGGGGCGCGTGAAGCTTTCTTT
cdr3_aa: CASSQGMGAREAFF

j_call: TRBJ2-7
v_call: TRBV4-1
clone_size: NA
d_call: NA
cdr3_nt: TGCGCCAGCAGCCAACCGACCCAGGACTACGAGCAGTACTTC
cdr3_aa: CASSQPTQDYEQYF

j_call: TRBJ2-7
v_call: TRBV10-1
clone_size: many
d_call: TRBD1
cdr3_nt: TGCGCCAGCAGTGAAATCGGACAGGGGGCCTACGAGCAGTACTTC
cdr3_aa: CASSEIGQGAYEQYF

j_call: TRBJ2-1
v_call: TRBV27
clone_size: NA
d_call: TRBD2
cdr3_nt: TGTGCCAGCGGACCTAGCGGCAATGAGCAGTTCTTC
cdr3_aa: CASGPSGNEQFF

j_call: TRBJ1-6
v_call: TRBV7-9
clone_size: NA
d_call: NA
cdr3_nt: TGTGCCAGCAGCTTACTGGACAGCTCCTATAATTCACCCCTCCACTTT
cdr3_aa: CASSLLDSSYNSPLHF

j_call: TRBJ2-5
v_call: TRBV5-1
clone_size: once
d_call: NA
cdr3_nt: TGCGCCAGCAGCTTGGCGGGGGAGACCCAGTACTTC
cdr3_aa: CASSLAGETQYF

j_call: TRBJ2-1
v_call: TRBV21-1
clone_size: NA
d_call: NA
cdr3_nt: TGTGCCAGCAGCAAAGACCGGGAAAGTGGGGGATACAATGAGCAGTTCTTC
cdr3_aa: CASSKDRESGGYNEQFF

j_call: TRBJ1-1
v_call: TRBV5-1
clone_size: NA
d_call: NA
cdr3_nt: TGCGCCAGCAGCTTGGGAGGGATGAACACTGAAGCTTTCTTT
cdr3_aa: CASSLGGMNTEAFF

j_call: TRBJ1-5
v_call: TRBV6-6
clone_size: NA
d_call: NA
cdr3_nt: TGTGCCAGCAGTTATTATAGCAATCAGCCCCAGCATTTT
cdr3_aa: CASSYYSNQPQHF

j_call: TRBJ1-3
v_call: TRBV7-2
clone_size: NA
d_call: NA
cdr3_nt: TGTGCCAGCAGCGGGGGCAGCTCTGGAAACACCATATATTTT
cdr3_aa: CASSGGSSGNTIYF

j_call: TRBJ2-3
v_call: TRBV12-3/TRBV12-4
clone_size: once
d_call: NA
cdr3_nt: TGTGCCAGCAGTTTGGGCACTACGCAGTATTTT
cdr3_aa: CASSLGTTQYF

j_call: TRBJ2-2
v_call: TRBV11-3
clone_size: NA
d_call: TRBD2
cdr3_nt: TGTGCCAGCAGCATTGGACTAGCTGGCACCGGGGAGCTGTTTTTT
cdr3_aa: CASSIGLAGTGELFF

j_call: TRBJ2-2
v_call: TRBV28
clone_size: NA
d_call: NA
cdr3_nt: TGTGCCAGCAGTTTAAGGGACACCGGGGAGCTGTTTTTT
cdr3_aa: CASSLRDTGELFF

j_call: TRBJ1-6
v_call: TRBV2
clone_size: NA
d_call: NA
cdr3_nt: TGTGCCAGCACAGCGAGCTCCTATAATTCACCCCTCCACTTT
cdr3_aa: CASTASSYNSPLHF

j_call: TRBJ2-7
v_call: TRBV20-1
clone_size: NA
d_call: NA
cdr3_nt: TGCAGTGCGCGGGACAGCTACGAGCAGTACTTC
cdr3_aa: CSARDSYEQYF

j_call: TRBJ2-7
v_call: TRBV12-3/TRBV12-4
clone_size: NA
d_call: NA
cdr3_nt: TGTGCCAGCAGTTTAGCAGGGGCCTACGAGCAGTACTTC
cdr3_aa: CASSLAGAYEQYF

j_call: TRBJ1-6
v_call: TRBV7-2
clone_size: NA
d_call: NA
cdr3_nt: TGTGCCAGCAGCTTCCCGGGGAATTCACCCCTCCACTTT
cdr3_aa: CASSFPGNSPLHF

j_call: TRBJ1-4
v_call: TRBV5-6
clone_size: NA
d_call: NA
cdr3_nt: TGTGCCAGCAGCGGGACGACTGCAACTAATGAAAAACTGTTTTTT
cdr3_aa: CASSGTTATNEKLFF

j_call: TRBJ1-2
v_call: TRBV7-3
clone_size: NA
d_call: TRBD1
cdr3_nt: TGTGCCAGCAGTCCAGACAGGGGAGGTGGCTACACCTTC
cdr3_aa: CASSPDRGGGYTF

j_call: TRBJ1-2
v_call: TRBV7-9
clone_size: NA
d_call: NA
cdr3_nt: TGTGCCAGCAGCTTAGCTGGGACCTATGGCTACACCTTC
cdr3_aa: CASSLAGTYGYTF

j_call: TRBJ1-3
v_call: TRBV6-5
clone_size: NA
d_call: TRBD1
cdr3_nt: TGTGCCAGCACCCCCGACAGGGGCTCTGGAAACACCATATATTTT
cdr3_aa: CASTPDRGSGNTIYF

j_call: TRBJ1-3
v_call: TRBV28
clone_size: NA
d_call: NA
cdr3_nt: TGTGCCAGCACCCAGGCTTCTGGAAACACCATATATTTT
cdr3_aa: CASTQASGNTIYF

j_call: TRBJ2-1
v_call: TRBV4-3
clone_size: NA
d_call: NA
cdr3_nt: TGCGCCAGCAGCCAAGATGCCAGCCTCTCCTACAATGAGCAGTTCTTC
cdr3_aa: CASSQDASLSYNEQFF

j_call: TRBJ1-6
v_call: TRBV6-5
clone_size: NA
d_call: NA
cdr3_nt: TGTGCCAGCAGTTACATCGGGAATTCACCCCTCCACTTT
cdr3_aa: CASSYIGNSPLHF

j_call: TRBJ2-3
v_call: TRBV28
clone_size: NA
d_call: TRBD2
cdr3_nt: TGTGCCAGCAAAGTAGCGGGAGGGCGGATCACAGATACGCAGTATTTT
cdr3_aa: CASKVAGGRITDTQYF